The 6 T cell receptor beta chains in this list originate from one sample, sequenced in a study of neurological immune-mediated disorders. TCRdb re-analysed the 5' RACE reads in MiXCR, keeping a single row per CDR3 protein. The table records around 80,000 distinct CDR3 sequences, approximately 10% of them present only once. The sequenced sample consisted of PBMCs. The source is a man aged 35 to 55 in good health.

This clonotype was seen ten or more times. CDR3: CASSPGTEQETQYF. CDR3 sequence (DNA): TGTGCCAGCAGCCCCGGGACAGAACAAGAGACCCAGTACTTC. This chain uses TRBV5-5 with TRBJ2-5, with TRBD1 matching over 7 bases. CDR3 length equals 14 residues. The trim removed 4 bases at V and 2 bases at J, leaving 5 bases unmatched. The germline V gene encodes CDR1 SGHKS and CDR2 YYEKEE (reference sequence). Complete variable domain (other parts from reference TRBV5-5 and TRBJ2-5): DAGVTQSPTHLIKTRGQQVTLRCSPISGHKSVSWYQQVLGQGPQFIFQYYEKEERGRGNFPDRFSARQFPNYSSELNVNALLLGDSALYLCASSPGTEQETQYFGPGTRLLVL.

The genes are TRBV5-6 and TRBJ1-2; D not resolved. V lost 3 bases and J lost 7, with 16 bases in between. The CDR3 loop spans 14 amino acids. CDR1 SGHDT and CDR2 YYEEEE come from the germline V gene. The CDR3 reads CASSSQAQSGGYTF. As DNA, the CDR3 is TGTGCCAGCAGCTCCCAAGCCCAGTCCGGTGGCTACACCTTC. The full variable domain, rest sourced from reference TRBV5-6 and TRBJ1-2, is DAGVTQSPTHLIKTRGQQVTLRCSPKSGHDTVSWYQQALGQGPQFIFQYYEEEERQRGNFPDRFSGHQFPNYSSELNVNALLLGDSALYLCASSSQAQSGGYTFGSGTRLTVV.

This clonotype was detected many times. The CDR3 loop reads CASSLAPTSSYEQYF. The CDR3 DNA sequence: TGTGCCAGCAGCTTGGCCCCCACGTCATCCTACGAGCAGTACTTC. The genes are TRBV5-5 and TRBJ2-7; D remains unclear. The CDR3 is 15 amino acids. CDR1 is SGHKS, CDR2 YYEKEE, per germline (reference sequence). The V gene lost 0 bases and the J gene lost 1 base, with 11 bases spanning the gap.

This clonotype was detected ten times or more. The chain is built from TRBV6-2 or TRBV6-3 and TRBJ2-1; 8 bases fit TRBD1. The V gene's germline CDR1 is MNHEY and CDR2 SVGEGT. The CDR3 totals 15 residues. The J segment lost 7 bases and the V segment lost 4 bases, leaving 9 bases of the junction unmatched. CDR3 sequence: CASSSKDRDGNEQFF. The CDR3, as DNA: TGTGCCAGCAGTTCCAAGGACAGGGATGGGAATGAGCAGTTCTTC.

This clonotype counts as medium-sized. The genes are TRBV5-6 and TRBJ2-5; D is perhaps TRBD2 (6 bases). The CDR3 sequence is 14 residues long. Germline assignment: CDR1 SGHDT and CDR2 YYEEEE. Trimming removed 3 bases from V and 2 bases from J, with 11 bases in between. DNA of the CDR3: TGTGCCAGCAGCTCGACCGCGGGGCAAGAGACCCAGTACTTC. Translated: CASSSTAGQETQYF.

In this sample, this clonotype turned up many times. The chain couples TRBV18 to TRBJ2-6; D is unclear. Deletions cut 2 bases from V and 0 bases from J, with 11 bases between. CDR3 length equals 17 residues. CDR1 and CDR2 (germline): KGHSH, LQKENI. The CDR3 coding sequence is TGTGCCAGCTCACCAATACCTACCATCTCTGGGGCCAACGTCCTGACTTTC. This gives the protein CASSPIPTISGANVLTF.